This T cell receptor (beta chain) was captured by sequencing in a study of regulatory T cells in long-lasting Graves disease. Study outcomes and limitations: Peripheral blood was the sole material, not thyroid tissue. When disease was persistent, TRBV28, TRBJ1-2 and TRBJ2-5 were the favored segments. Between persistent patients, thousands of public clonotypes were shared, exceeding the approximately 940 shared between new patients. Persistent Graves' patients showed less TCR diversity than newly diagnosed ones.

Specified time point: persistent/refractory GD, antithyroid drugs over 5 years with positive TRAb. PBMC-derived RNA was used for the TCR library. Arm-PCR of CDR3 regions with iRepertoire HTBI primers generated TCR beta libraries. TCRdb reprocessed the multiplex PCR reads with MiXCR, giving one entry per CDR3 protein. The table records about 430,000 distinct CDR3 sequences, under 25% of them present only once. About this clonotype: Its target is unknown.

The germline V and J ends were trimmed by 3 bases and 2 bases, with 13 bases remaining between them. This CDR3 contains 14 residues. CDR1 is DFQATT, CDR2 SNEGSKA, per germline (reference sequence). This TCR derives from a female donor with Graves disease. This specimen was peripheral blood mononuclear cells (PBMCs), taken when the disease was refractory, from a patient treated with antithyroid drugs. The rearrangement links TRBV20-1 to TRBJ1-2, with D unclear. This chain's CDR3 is CSASSIETNYGYTF. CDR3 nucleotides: TGCAGTGCTAGCTCCATCGAGACAAACTATGGCTACACCTTC.